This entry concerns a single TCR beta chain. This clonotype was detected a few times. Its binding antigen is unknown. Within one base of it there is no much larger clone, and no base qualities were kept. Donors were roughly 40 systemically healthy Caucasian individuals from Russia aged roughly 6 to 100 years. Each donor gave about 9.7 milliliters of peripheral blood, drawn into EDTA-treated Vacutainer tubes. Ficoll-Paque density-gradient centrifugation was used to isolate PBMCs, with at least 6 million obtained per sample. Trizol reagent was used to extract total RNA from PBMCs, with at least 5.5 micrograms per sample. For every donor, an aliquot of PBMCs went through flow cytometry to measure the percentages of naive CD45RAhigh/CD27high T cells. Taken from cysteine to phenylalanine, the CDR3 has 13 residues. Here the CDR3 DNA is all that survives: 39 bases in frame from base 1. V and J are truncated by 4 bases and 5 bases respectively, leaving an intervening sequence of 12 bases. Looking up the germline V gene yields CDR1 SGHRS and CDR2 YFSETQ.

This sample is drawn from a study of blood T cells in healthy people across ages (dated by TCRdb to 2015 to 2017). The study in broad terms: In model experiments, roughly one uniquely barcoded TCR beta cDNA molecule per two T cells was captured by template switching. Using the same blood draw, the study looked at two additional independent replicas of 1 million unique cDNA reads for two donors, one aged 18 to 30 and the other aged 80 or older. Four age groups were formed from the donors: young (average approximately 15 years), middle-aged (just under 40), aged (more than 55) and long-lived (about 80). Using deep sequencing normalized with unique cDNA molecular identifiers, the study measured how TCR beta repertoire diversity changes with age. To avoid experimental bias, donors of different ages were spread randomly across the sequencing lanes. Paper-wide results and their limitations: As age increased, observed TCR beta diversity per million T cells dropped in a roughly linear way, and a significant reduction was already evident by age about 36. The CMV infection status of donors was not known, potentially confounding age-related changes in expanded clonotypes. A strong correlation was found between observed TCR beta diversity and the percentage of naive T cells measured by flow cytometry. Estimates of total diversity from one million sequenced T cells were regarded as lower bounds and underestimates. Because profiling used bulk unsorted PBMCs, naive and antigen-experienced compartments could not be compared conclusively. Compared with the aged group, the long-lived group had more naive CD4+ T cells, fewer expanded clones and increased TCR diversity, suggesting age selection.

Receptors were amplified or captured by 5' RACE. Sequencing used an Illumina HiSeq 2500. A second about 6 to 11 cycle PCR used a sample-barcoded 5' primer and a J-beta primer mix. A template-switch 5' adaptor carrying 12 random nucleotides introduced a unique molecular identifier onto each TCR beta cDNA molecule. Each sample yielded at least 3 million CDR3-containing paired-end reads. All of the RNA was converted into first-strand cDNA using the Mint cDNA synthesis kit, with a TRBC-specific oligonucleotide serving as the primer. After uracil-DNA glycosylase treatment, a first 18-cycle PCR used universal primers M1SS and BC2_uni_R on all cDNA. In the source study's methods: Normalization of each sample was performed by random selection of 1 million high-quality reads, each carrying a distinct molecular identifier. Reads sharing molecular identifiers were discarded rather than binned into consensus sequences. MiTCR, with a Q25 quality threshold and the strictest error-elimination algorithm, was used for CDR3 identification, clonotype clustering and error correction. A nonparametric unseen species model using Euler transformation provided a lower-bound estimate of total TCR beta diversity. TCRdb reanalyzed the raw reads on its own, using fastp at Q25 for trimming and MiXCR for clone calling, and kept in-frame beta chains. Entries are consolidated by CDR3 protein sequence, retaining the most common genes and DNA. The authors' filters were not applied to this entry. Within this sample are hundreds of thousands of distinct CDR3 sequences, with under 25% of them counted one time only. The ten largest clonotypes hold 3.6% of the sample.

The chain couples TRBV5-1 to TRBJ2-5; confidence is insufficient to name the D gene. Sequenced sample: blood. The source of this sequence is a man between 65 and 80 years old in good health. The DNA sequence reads TGCGCCAGCAGCCTAGGGATAACGGAGACCCAGTACTTC. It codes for CASSLGITETQYF. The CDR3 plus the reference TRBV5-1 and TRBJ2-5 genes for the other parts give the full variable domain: KAGVTQTPRYLIKTRGQQVTLSCSPISGHRSVSWYQQTPGQGLQFLFEYFSETQRNKGNFPGRFSGRQFSNSRSEMNVSTLELGDSALYLCASSLGITETQYFGPGTRLLVL.